One sample yielded the 19 T cell receptor beta chains listed below, sequenced in a study of T cells in Graves' hyperthyroidism and ophthalmopathy. Amplified TCR beta CDR3 regions derived from RNA transcripts. TCR CDR3 regions were first amplified by RT-PCR with HTBI primers. TCRdb called the multiplex PCR reads again in MiXCR, with one record for every CDR3 protein. The sample lists more than 500,000 distinct CDR3 sequences, roughly a sixth occurring once. Source material: blood. The receptors come from a woman under 40 with Graves' ophthalmopathy.

The chain couples TRBV29-1 to TRBJ2-7; TRBD2 matches 8 bases. The CDR3 consists of 14 residues. The V segment lost 3 bases and the J segment 5 bases; nucleotides outside the gene matches: 9. The V gene's germline CDR1 is SQVTM and CDR2 ANQGSEA. CDR3 residues: CSVDPGLGRNEQYF. CDR3 nucleotides: TGCAGCGTTGATCCGGGACTAGGACGAAACGAGCAGTACTTC.

The chain has TRBV28 and TRBJ1-2; 9 bases match TRBD1. Germline V lookup: CDR1 MDHEN, CDR2 SYDVKM. After removal of 5 bases from V and 5 bases from J, the junction contained 6 bases not matched to a gene. The CDR3 sequence is 14 residues long. For the CDR3, the DNA is TGTGCCAGCAGTCCGTTTGGGACAGGGTATGGCTACACCTTC. Protein sequence: CASSPFGTGYGYTF.

In its sample, this clonotype was seen a few times. J is TRBJ1-5 and V is TRBV9; D might be TRBD1 (5 bases). The CDR3 runs to 15 residues. V lost 1 base, J lost 0 bases, and 8 bases lay in between. The germline V gene has CDR1 SGDLS and CDR2 YYNGEE. Written as DNA, the CDR3 is TGTGCCAGCAGCGTAACAGGTTATAGCAATCAGCCCCAGCATTTT. Amino acid sequence: CASSVTGYSNQPQHF.

The V and J genes are TRBV6-1 and TRBJ2-3; D not certain. Per germline, CDR1 MNHNS and CDR2 SASEGT. Trimming stripped 0 bases from V and 2 bases from J, with 6 bases between. CDR3 length equals 14 residues. The CDR3 reads CASSEAGYTDTQYF. As DNA, the CDR3 is TGTGCCAGCAGTGAAGCGGGGTACACAGATACGCAGTATTTT.

This clonotype has at least ten counts. The chain uses TRBV18 and TRBJ2-7; tentative D call: TRBD2 (6 bases). V was clipped by 5 bases and J by 3 bases, with 14 bases between them. The CDR3 is made up of 14 amino acids. Germline-derived CDR1 and CDR2 are KGHSH and LQKENI. In nucleotides, the CDR3 is TGTGCCAGCTCAGCGGGACCGTGGGACTACGAGCAGTACTTC. Its translation is CASSAGPWDYEQYF.

There are many counts of this clonotype. The chain couples TRBV12-3 or TRBV12-4 to TRBJ2-5, with TRBD1 matching 7 bases. This CDR3 has 17 residues. Trimming cost V 7 bases and J 2 bases; bases outside gene matches: 16. The CDR3 DNA reads as TGTGCCAGCACCACGCGCCCCGGGACAGTGTTTCAAGAGACCCAGTACTTC. Amino acid sequence: CASTTRPGTVFQETQYF.

Written as DNA, the CDR3 is TGTGCCAGCAGTGAACTAGCGGGAGTATCGGGAGATACGCAGTATTTT. This encodes CASSELAGVSGDTQYF. V and J are TRBV6-1 and TRBJ2-3; 10 nucleotides line up with TRBD2. The CDR3 is 16 amino acids. Germline V gene lookup returns CDR1 MNHNS and CDR2 SASEGT. With 2 bases clipped from V and 5 bases from J, the junction kept 7 bases outside the gene matches.

This clonotype has a count of ten or more. The chain recombines TRBV4-1 with TRBJ2-2; a weak D match, TRBD2 (6 bases). V was pared by 0 bases and J by 5 bases, with 25 bases between. Germline lookup yields CDR1 MGHRA and CDR2 YSYEKL. This CDR3 is 20 amino acids long. CDR3 loop: CASSQDPGLYQEGGTGELFF. In DNA, the CDR3 is TGCGCCAGCAGCCAAGATCCCGGACTTTACCAGGAAGGAGGGACCGGGGAGCTGTTTTTT.

This clonotype was detected a few times. CDR3 in DNA: TGTGCCAGCAGTCCCGGTTTCCTGGCCGCGGATAATACGCAGTATTTT. Translation gives CASSPGFLAADNTQYF. The chain employs TRBV28 and TRBJ2-3; D gene unclear. This CDR3 comprises 16 residues. Germline V gene data show CDR1 as MDHEN and CDR2 as SYDVKM. V shed 5 bases and J shed 7 bases, with 22 bases lying between them.

V and J are TRBV19 and TRBJ2-5, with no clear D. V was shortened by 1 base and J by 3 bases, with 18 bases between the two germline ends. This CDR3 spans 17 amino acids. Germline CDR1 LNHDA, CDR2 SQIVND (reference sequence). CDR3 loop: CASSIGEPTSYEETQYF. The CDR3 DNA reads as TGTGCCAGTAGTATAGGGGAACCGACGTCCTATGAAGAGACCCAGTACTTC.

There are many counts of this clonotype. This chain connects TRBV28 to TRBJ1-1; D might be TRBD1 (5 bases). Germline V gene lookup returns CDR1 MDHEN and CDR2 SYDVKM. Trimming pared 6 bases from V and 6 bases from J, leaving 17 bases between. The CDR3 is made up of 14 amino acids. This CDR3 reads CASSSGTGRAEAFF. The CDR3 DNA is TGTGCCAGCAGCTCCGGGACCGGACGCGCTGAAGCTTTCTTT. Drawing the rest from reference TRBV28 and TRBJ1-1, the complete variable domain is DVKVTQSSRYLVKRTGEKVFLECVQDMDHENMFWYRQDPGLGLRLIYFSYDVKMKEKGDIPEGYSVSREKKERFSLILESASTNQTSMYLCASSSGTGRAEAFFGQGTRLTVV.

As concerns this clonotype: This may be a read error: a much more frequent sequence differs by one nucleotide. V usage is TRBV11-1 and J usage is TRBJ2-3; D not certain. Deletions cut 1 base from V and 5 bases from J, with 10 bases between. Germline CDR1 reads SGHAT; CDR2 reads FQDESV (reference sequence). This CDR3 region has 14 residues. CDR3 loop: CASSLEALGDTQYF. DNA for the CDR3: TGTGCCAGCAGCTTAGAGGCCCTCGGAGATACGCAGTATTTT.

The chain employs TRBV4-3 and TRBJ2-3; 8 bases map to TRBD2. Per germline, CDR1 LGHNA and CDR2 YSLEER. V shed 3 bases, J shed 4 bases, and the junction held 12 bases outside the gene matches. There are 17 residues in the CDR3. Written as DNA, the CDR3 is TGCGCCAGCAGCCAGGAACCCCCCGGGAGGGGGGCAGATACGCAGTATTTT. The encoded protein is CASSQEPPGRGADTQYF.

This clonotype was counted at least ten times. J is TRBJ1-5 and V is TRBV7-6, with D possibly being TRBD1 (5 bases). V dropped 2 bases and J dropped 5 bases, with 10 bases sitting between them. The CDR3 has 14 amino acids. Germline V gene sequence: CDR1 SGHVS, CDR2 FNYEAQ. The CDR3 reads CASSLSQGDQPQHF. CDR3 DNA: TGTGCCAGCAGCTTATCCCAAGGGGATCAGCCCCAGCATTTT.

This clonotype has only a few counts. The chain couples TRBV11-2 to TRBJ2-2, with 12 bases that match TRBD2. The CDR3 totals 19 residues. The V gene end was trimmed by 5 bases and the J gene end by 8 bases; junction bases not matched to a gene: 18. Per germline, CDR1 SGHAT and CDR2 FQNNGV. The CDR3 region is CASSPGYGTSGRGKGELFF. The CDR3 coding sequence is TGTGCCAGCAGCCCCGGATATGGGACTAGCGGGCGGGGGAAAGGGGAGCTGTTTTTT.

This chain links TRBV19 with TRBJ2-3; D is possibly TRBD2 (5 bases). CDR1 is LNHDA, CDR2 SQIVND, per germline (reference sequence). With 0 bases removed from V and 6 bases from J, the gap between germline ends came to 13 bases. The CDR3 is 15 residues long. The CDR3 nucleotides read TGTGCCAGTAGTATAGATCTGACTATTCCGGATACGCAGTATTTT. This sequence encodes CASSIDLTIPDTQYF.

This clonotype was counted ten times or more. The V call is TRBV4-1, the J call TRBJ2-5; D is uncertain. The CDR3 consists of 14 residues. Trimming shortened V by 0 bases and J by 5 bases, and 10 bases separated the two germline ends. Germline CDR1 and CDR2: MGHRA and YSYEKL. CDR3 in amino acids: CASSQDKLAETQYF. DNA of the CDR3: TGCGCCAGCAGCCAAGATAAGCTGGCCGAGACCCAGTACTTC.

At least ten counts were recorded for this clonotype. The rearrangement uses TRBV7-8 and TRBJ2-1; no definite D call. In germline, CDR1 is SGHVS, CDR2 FQNEAQ. Trimming stripped 0 bases from V and 6 bases from J, with 9 bases between. The CDR3 has 14 amino acids. For the CDR3, the DNA is TGTGCCAGCAGCTTAGCGCCACAGTTCAATGAGCAGTTCTTC. Translated, it gives CASSLAPQFNEQFF. Full variable domain (missing parts from reference TRBV7-8 and TRBJ2-1): GAGVSQSPRYKVAKRGQDVALRCDPISGHVSLFWYQQALGQGPEFLTYFQNEAQLDKSGLPSDRFFAERPEGSVSTLKIQRTQQEDSAVYLCASSLAPQFNEQFFGPGTRLTVL.

This clonotype showed up many times. The J gene is TRBJ2-3, the V gene TRBV6-6; 14 bases match TRBD2. The CDR3 is 19 residues long. Germline trimming cut 2 bases from V and 5 bases from J; bases unmatched to any gene: 12. Germline V gives CDR1 MNHNY, CDR2 SVGAGI (reference sequence). CDR3 loop: CASSYPPYGTSGRGDTQYF. The CDR3 DNA reads TGTGCCAGCAGTTACCCCCCGTACGGGACTAGCGGGAGAGGAGATACGCAGTATTTT.